These 4 T cell receptor beta chains share one sample of origin, sequenced in a study of cytomegalovirus exposure and HLA in healthy donors. This PCR relied on a set of 60 Vbeta primers and 13 Jbeta primers. Only in-frame clones appear in the TCRdb table, and some are missing; sequencing was by immunoSEQ multiplex PCR. The repertoire holds about 160,000 clones, with around 76% as singletons. The specimen sequenced was PBMCs. Every receptor here comes from a female donor in good health and CMV-seronegative.

The J gene is TRBJ1-2, the V gene TRBV4-1; the D gene is possibly TRBD1 (6 bases). Germline CDR1 MGHRA, CDR2 YSYEKL. V shed 1 base and J shed 3 bases, with 15 bases lying between them. The CDR3 is 16 residues long. The CDR3 DNA follows: TGCGCCAGCAGCCAAGGAAGGGGGGGCGGGGACTATGGCTACACCTTC. Amino acid sequence: CASSQGRGGGDYGYTF.

This chain uses TRBV21-1 with TRBJ1-4; TRBD1, as called in the table, went unchecked against the DNA. TRBV21-1 is an annotated pseudogene. The CDR3 is made up of 15 amino acids. This chain's CDR3 is CASSDRQANNEKLFF. The DNA for the CDR3 is TGTGCCAGCAGCGATCGACAGGCCAATAATGAAAAACTGTTTTTT.

Only a few counts were recorded for this clone. The CDR3 loop reads CASSPAGTATYEQYF. CDR3 DNA: TGTGCCAGCAGCCCCGCAGGGACTGCAACCTACGAGCAGTACTTC. The chain links TRBV5-5 to TRBJ2-7; D perhaps matches TRBD2 (6 bases). This CDR3 is 15 amino acids long. Germline V lookup: CDR1 SGHKS, CDR2 YYEKEE (reference sequence). V lost 4 bases to trimming and J lost 2 bases, with 16 bases between them.

The CDR3 DNA is TGTGCCAGCAGCCGGGCCCAAGAGACCCAGTACTTC. Translation: CASSRAQETQYF. The genes are TRBV14 and TRBJ2-5, with D uncertain. CDR3 length: 12 residues. Trimming shortened V by 4 bases and J by 1 base, and 4 bases separated the two germline ends. Germline V lookup: CDR1 SGHDN, CDR2 FVKESK.